This record concerns one T cell receptor (beta chain) sequence. The antigen it recognizes is unknown. Per-nucleotide qualities are absent, and no much larger clonotype sits a single base away. Ends trimmed: V by 2 bases, J by 8 bases; bases unmatched to a gene: 3. The CDR3 holds 14 amino acids from the cysteine to the phenylalanine. Solely the CDR3 DNA is kept, with 42 bases framed from the first base. According to the germline V gene, CDR1 reads MNHEY and CDR2 reads SVGAGI. The sample originates from a study of beta chain features in type 1 diabetes (dated by TCRdb to about 2018). About the study as a whole: Mean age, gender distribution, total cell number and subset yield were not different between patients and healthy donors. A total of roughly 100 million sorted cells were examined across all samples, and a strong correlation was observed between cell number per subset and RNA yield. The study compared TCRB repertoires of sorted circulating CD4+ T cell subsets between recently diagnosed type 1 diabetes patients and matched healthy donors. Naive and central memory subsets were obtained from all 30 or so donors, but regulatory and stem cell-like memory subsets were isolated from only 8 patients and roughly 8 healthy donors.

The research as a whole found: PCR may preferentially amplify shorter templates, but because patient and control samples were amplified and corrected together, any resulting skew would affect both groups equally. Type 1 diabetes patients showed a moderate but significant shortening of TCRB CDR3 length in all four CD4+ subsets. HLA sub-analyses involved small numbers of individuals, so any influence of HLA type on TCRB rearrangement remained unresolved. Patients with type 1 diabetes made fewer insertions and deleted more nucleotides at VDJ recombination sites, implying thymic rearrangement abnormalities. Sequencing cDNA rather than genomic DNA could over-represent highly expressing activated cells, although activation and CD3 levels did not differ between groups. The naive, central memory and regulatory TCRB repertoires appeared to resemble one another more closely among patients than among healthy donors.

From each donor, a single peripheral blood sample of around 120 mL on average was drawn into heparinised tubes. A BD FACSAria II and a panel including CD45RO, CCR7, CD25, CD127, CD95 and CD27 were used to sort naive, central memory, regulatory and stem cell-like memory CD4+ T cells. A purity above 98% was achieved for all sorted populations. PBMCs were isolated immediately by Lymphoprep density gradient centrifugation and stained directly without culture. So that batch effects would be minimized, each experiment stained and sorted samples in pairs, pairing one healthy donor with one patient. All of the isolated RNA was reverse transcribed with the High Capacity cDNA Reverse Transcription Kit, so expressed TCRB transcripts were sequenced. Deep immunoSEQ sequencing was applied to naive, central memory and regulatory T cell samples, giving an average of roughly 3.5 million total reads per sample. Sorted cells were lysed in RLT buffer, and RNA was extracted using DNase-treated RNeasy Micro or Mini kits according to cell number. Each cell subset was processed separately to prevent cross-contamination, with patient and healthy donor samples processed together. The immunoSEQ multiplex PCR was used to amplify TCRB sequences from cDNA, generating 87-bp fragments that spanned the CDR3 region. The amplicons were sequenced using the Illumina HiSeq platform. The source study handled its data this way. PCR bias was corrected computationally using synthetic template baselines, and reads within Hamming distance 2 were collapsed, with unmergeable singletons discarded. Reads were aligned against IMGT to assign V, D and J genes, CDR3 length and insertions or deletions at six rearrangement sites. Within each subset, clonotype counts were normalized to the number of sorted cells before true diversity and Gini coefficients were calculated with the tcR R package. Repertoire sharing was quantified using the overlap coefficient calculated on TCRB nucleotide sequences. What TCRdb holds here is the immuneACCESS table cut down to in-frame rearrangements. Part of the clones is not present; checked against another copy, under half of the missing clones reflect an unresolved V gene, and the others are unexplained. The V and J calls and the clone size are those of that table, but D and trimming were determined from the DNA. The sample table contains roughly 300,000 clones; only one count was recorded for roughly 8.8% of them. The ten largest make up roughly 1% of the sample.

The sample consisted of central memory CD4+ T cells from blood. The sequence came from a man in his thirties or forties with type 1 diabetes. Rearrangement joined TRBV6-5 to TRBJ1-2; 12 junctional bases match TRBD1. CDR3 sequence: CASSYGTGGLGYTF. The DNA sequence reads TGTGCCAGCAGTTACGGGACAGGGGGCTTAGGCTACACCTTC.